Below are 18 T cell receptor beta chains sequenced from a single sample in a study of cytomegalovirus exposure and HLA in healthy donors. 13 Jbeta primers and 60 Vbeta primers were used for the PCR. Sequenced by immunoSEQ multiplex PCR; TCRdb stores in-frame clones only, minus some. The sample has roughly 150,000 clones; roughly 80% are singletons. Sequenced material: PBMCs. These receptors were obtained from a man in his fifties or sixties in good health and CMV-seropositive.

The rearrangement uses TRBV2 and TRBJ1-2; TRBD1 agrees at 7 bases. Trimming removed 5 bases from V and 7 bases from J; junction bases left unmatched: 10. The germline V gene encodes CDR1 SNHLY and CDR2 FYNNEI. This CDR3 has 14 residues. CDR3 amino acids: CASSIFRDSAGYTF. The CDR3 DNA sequence: TGTGCCAGCAGTATTTTCCGGGACAGTGCTGGCTACACCTTC.

CDR3 sequence reads: CASRDWTGANTEAFF. The DNA of the CDR3 is TGTGCCAGCAGGGATTGGACAGGGGCGAACACTGAAGCTTTCTTT. The chain carries TRBV2 and TRBJ1-1; 9 positions match TRBD1. The germline gives CDR1 SNHLY, CDR2 FYNNEI. There are 15 residues in the CDR3. The V gene end was trimmed by 6 bases and the J gene end by 1 base; junction bases not matched to a gene: 6.

V gene TRBV6-5 combines with J gene TRBJ2-5; possible D gene TRBD1, 6 bases. Between the trimmed V and J ends, which lost 0 bases and 4 bases, there was a span of 15 bases. This CDR3 comprises 16 residues. CDR1 is MNHEY, CDR2 SVGAGI, per germline. CDR3 nucleotide sequence: TGTGCCAGCAGTTACTCGTTCCAAAGAGGGGGAGAGACCCAGTACTTC. Translating it yields CASSYSFQRGGETQYF.

This clone has only one observation. The chain is built from TRBV4-1 and TRBJ1-1; D is possibly TRBD1 (5 bases). The V end was cut by 4 bases, the J end by 5 bases, with 11 bases between. Germline V gene lookup returns CDR1 MGHRA and CDR2 YSYEKL. This CDR3 has 13 amino acids. CDR3 amino acids: CASSRAGGTEAFF. The CDR3 region has the DNA TGCGCCAGCAGCCGCGCCGGGGGTACTGAAGCTTTCTTT.

The chain employs TRBV19 and TRBJ1-5; D uncertain. Trimming shortened V by 4 bases and J by 7 bases, and 8 bases separated the two germline ends. Germline V gene sequence: CDR1 LNHDA, CDR2 SQIVND (reference sequence). The CDR3 extends over 12 amino acids. CDR3 DNA: TGTGCCAGTAGTAGGGGAGTCCAGCCCCAGCATTTT. It codes for CASSRGVQPQHF.

The gene calls are TRBV28 and TRBJ2-4, with 7 bases matching TRBD1. Unmatched junction bases numbered 8, after V lost 7 bases and J lost 5 bases. Germline values: CDR1 MDHEN, CDR2 SYDVKM. This CDR3 has 14 residues. The CDR3 region is CASNTPGTENIQYF. The DNA for the CDR3 is TGTGCCAGCAACACCCCCGGGACAGAAAACATTCAGTACTTC.

CDR3 nucleotide sequence: TGCGCCACCTCCGACGCGGGTGCCAATGAGCAGTTCTTC. Amino acid sequence: CATSDAGANEQFF. This chain uses TRBV5-1 with TRBJ2-1; D is possibly TRBD2 (5 bases). V lost 9 bases, J lost 6 bases, and 16 bases lay in between. The CDR3 consists of 13 residues. Germline V gene sequence: CDR1 SGHRS, CDR2 YFSETQ.

V usage is TRBV6-5 and J usage is TRBJ1-2; 8 nucleotides line up with TRBD1. With V trimmed by 6 bases and J by 4 bases, 7 bases remained unmatched. The CDR3 runs 14 residues. From germline, CDR1 is MNHEY and CDR2 SVGAGI. The CDR3 here is CASRARQGTYGYTF. The CDR3 DNA reads TGTGCCAGCAGGGCTCGACAGGGGACCTATGGCTACACCTTC.

CDR3 sequence (DNA): TGTGCCAGCAGCTTCAGGCCCTCCAATGAGCAGTTCTTC. The encoded protein is CASSFRPSNEQFF. This chain uses TRBV7-3 with TRBJ2-1; D not resolved. This CDR3 spans 13 amino acids. The ends were cut back, 3 bases at V and 6 bases at J, with 9 bases in the middle. Germline lookup yields CDR1 SGHTA and CDR2 FQGTGA.

The rearrangement uses TRBV9 and TRBJ2-1, with 9 bases matching TRBD2. The germline CDR1 and CDR2 sequences are SGDLS and YYNGEE. This CDR3 has 17 amino acids. V was pared by 0 bases and J by 6 bases, with 10 bases of the junction left unmatched. The DNA for the CDR3 is TGTGCCAGCAGCGTAGGGGGACGAGCGGGAGGCCCCAATGAGCAGTTCTTC. It encodes CASSVGGRAGGPNEQFF.

The chain has TRBV11-1 and TRBJ2-7; weak D call: TRBD1 (6 bases). Trimming cost V 4 bases and J 1 base, with 8 bases left between them. Per the germline V gene, CDR1 is SGHAT and CDR2 is FQDESV (reference sequence). The CDR3 is 13 amino acids. The DNA for the CDR3 is TGTGCCAGCAGCTCGGACAGATCCTACGAGCAGTACTTC. Residues: CASSSDRSYEQYF.

This chain links TRBV10-3 with TRBJ2-2; 9 nucleotides agree with TRBD2. The length of the CDR3 is 14 residues. The trim removed 9 bases at V and 5 bases at J, leaving 7 bases unmatched. In germline, CDR1 is ENHRY, CDR2 SYGVKD. The CDR3, as DNA: TGTGCCATGCGCGGGGGGGCCGGGACCGGGGAGCTGTTTTTT. It yields the protein CAMRGGAGTGELFF.

The V gene is TRBV2, the J gene TRBJ1-2; 7 positions agree with TRBD1. V was clipped by 7 bases and J by 7 bases; unmatched bases: 6. Germline CDR1 SNHLY, CDR2 FYNNEI. CDR3 length equals 12 residues. In DNA form, the CDR3 reads TGTGCCAGCATGGAGGGGGCGGTTGGCTACACCTTC. Protein product: CASMEGAVGYTF.

The chain is built from TRBV5-1 and TRBJ1-1; D is possibly TRBD1 (5 bases). Germline V CDR1 and CDR2: SGHRS, YFSETQ. CDR3 length: 13 amino acids. V was trimmed by 7 bases and J by 4 bases, leaving 14 bases between them. The CDR3 here is CASSTASRTEAFF. In DNA, the CDR3 is TGCGCCAGCTCGACAGCCTCTCGCACTGAAGCTTTCTTT.

This chain links TRBV19 with TRBJ1-4; D is unclear. V was clipped by 4 bases and J by 13 bases, with 19 bases between them. Germline CDR1 and CDR2: LNHDA and SQIVND (reference sequence). The CDR3 length is 14 residues. CDR3: CASSTRRGNEGLFF. CDR3 nucleotides: TGTGCCAGTAGTACCAGACGGGGTAATGAAGGACTGTTTTTT.

The chain carries TRBV6-5 and TRBJ1-2, with TRBD1 as a possible D gene (5 bases). The CDR3 contains 14 residues. Looked up from germline, CDR1 is MNHEY and CDR2 is SVGAGI. V was cut by 0 bases and J by 6 bases, with 11 bases left in between. The CDR3 region has the DNA TGTGCCAGCAGTTACTCGGGAGGGGCAGATGGCTACACCTTC. Its translation: CASSYSGGADGYTF.

The chain is built from TRBV7-3 and TRBJ2-1; TRBD2 matches at 12 bases. The CDR3 is 16 residues long. Germline CDR1 and CDR2: SGHTA and FQGTGA. The junction had 7 bases not matched to a gene; V was cut back by 4 bases and J by 6 bases. The CDR3 is CASSSSGRAVGNEQFF. CDR3 nucleotides: TGTGCCAGCAGCTCTAGCGGGAGGGCCGTAGGCAATGAGCAGTTCTTC.

V usage is TRBV11-3 and J usage is TRBJ2-1, with 7 bases lining up with TRBD1. V was pared by 5 bases and J by 6 bases, with 13 bases of the junction left unmatched. CDR1 and CDR2 from the germline V gene are SGHNT and YENEEA. There are 16 residues in the CDR3. The CDR3 nucleotides read TGTGCCAGCAGCGAGGGGTGGACAGGTTCCCTCAATGAGCAGTTCTTC. It specifies CASSEGWTGSLNEQFF.